This TCR beta chain was profiled in a study of shared T cell receptors in the human thymus. Assay used: immunoSEQ multiplex PCR; TCRdb lists only in-frame clones, some missing. The data show about 660,000 clones, with approximately 88% seen just once and approximately 0.01% held by the top ten. The germline gives CDR1 MNHEY, CDR2 SVGAGI. This CDR3 spans 16 amino acids. J lost 0 bases, V lost 2 bases, and 1 base had no gene match. Separately, the same data were catalogued under a study of human thymus T cells. Per that study: Corrective cardiac surgery supplied the resected thymus tissue. An apparent bias in V and J gene usage was seen in thymic and blood repertoires.

The material sequenced was thymocytes. This chain connects TRBV6-5 to TRBJ2-6; 7 bases map to TRBD2. The clonotype originates from a boy younger than two with a congenital heart defect. The CDR3 DNA is TGTGCCAGCAGTTACGGCGGGAGCTCTGGGGCCAACGTCCTGACTTTC. It yields the protein CASSYGGSSGANVLTF.